This record looks at one TCR beta chain sequence and its context. This record comes from a study of blood T cell repertoires in COVID-19. Study background: The origin of the acute and convalescent COVID-19 samples was the United States, Italy and Spain. PBMCs, B-cell-depleted T cells, or T cells were the source of the cDNA or gDNA that made up the material.

With V trimmed by 4 bases and J by 2 bases, 1 base remained unmatched. The CDR3 has 14 residues. Germline CDR1 and CDR2: SEHNR and FQNEAQ (reference sequence). Authors' methods: Quantification of nucleated cells was approximated via reference gene primer amplification. Produced via immunoSEQ multiplex PCR; TCRdb's table is partial and in-frame only. V, J and clone size derive from that table, while D and trimming were established from the DNA sequence. This table holds 130,000 to 150,000 clones, about 84% found once. This receptor was identified in a man aged 60-69 years with active or convalescent COVID-19. Material: peripheral blood. The V gene is TRBV7-9, the J gene TRBJ1-3; 8 bases are a match to TRBD1. The CDR3 coding sequence is TGTGCCAGCAGCTCACAGGGGGCTGGAAACACCATATATTTT. Its protein product is CASSSQGAGNTIYF.